The sequence of this TCR beta chain was determined in a study of T cell responses to AZD1222 COVID-19 vaccine (dated by TCRdb to the early 2020s). Background on the whole study: A total of approximately 230 trial participants underwent TCR sequencing, of whom nearly 210 received two doses of AZD1222 and some 26 received two doses of the MenACWY control vaccine. Trial participants were enrolled into age subgroups of 18-55, 56-69 and 70-plus years, which contained 148, 28 and 57 TCR-sequenced participants, respectively. Overall study outcomes, separate from this receptor: Because no samples from the day 14 peak response were available, repertoires could be characterized only after the peak T cell response. Participants were mostly white British, with more females than males. The authors suggested clonal diversity may have been underestimated. Conclusions about previously exposed vaccinees are limited because only six or seven AZD1222 recipients were SARS-CoV-2 seropositive at baseline. After two AZD1222 doses, both the breadth and the depth of spike-specific TCRs were significantly higher than at day 0 and than in MenACWY recipients. Epitopes outside the regions mutated in the B.1.351 and B.1.1.7 variants were reportedly recognized by nearly half of the unique spike-specific TCRs. CD4 TCRs associated with the vaccine covered the entire spike protein, and the dominant responses were in regions 160-218 and 743-854. In the small 56-69-year group, the increase in depth fell short of significance, most likely because of low power.

Concerning this clone: The antigen it recognizes is unknown. The record has no base qualities; no much larger clone is one base away.

From cysteine to phenylalanine, the CDR3 is 15 amino acids long. Kept here is only the CDR3 DNA, which spans 45 bases and is read in frame from base 1. CDR1 and CDR2 were assigned from the germline V gene as SGHAT and FQNNGV. Relative to germline, V is 5 bases shorter and J is 4 bases shorter, with 17 bases between their ends. The CDR3 regions of human TCRbeta chains were analyzed by immunosequencing. The original pipeline was this. Repertoire TCRs were matched against a reference library of SARS-CoV-2-specific TCRs generated with the MIRA antigen-specificity platform. Breadth was defined as the fraction of unique TCRs that were SARS-CoV-2-associated. Depth was defined as the fraction of total T cells that were SARS-CoV-2-associated. Using the MIRA data, each spike-specific TCR was mapped to the spike region that the TCR reacts to and placed in a CD4 or CD8 class. Log10-transformed breadth and depth values were compared by one-way ANOVA with Sidak's multiple comparisons tests. TCRdb provides this immuneACCESS table in a form limited to in-frame rearrangements. Some clones are lacking; in checked studies, under half of them reflect an unresolved V gene, and why the rest are absent is not known. V and J calls and clone size are copied from that table; D and trimming were computed from the DNA. The sample profile shows around 120,000 clones; about nine tenths of them were found once. In total, the top ten clones hold over 15% of the sample.

The sample's time point label, decoded: baseline before first vaccination. The sample's treatment or condition, from its label and the paper: meningococcal conjugate vaccine given as trial control. Vaccinee samples were obtained from the UK trials COV001 and COV002, which included a single-blind randomized controlled phase 2/3 trial of AZD1222 (ChAdOx1 nCoV-19) in healthy adults. For TCRbeta chain sequencing, PBMC samples from trial participants were taken at day 0 and at day 28 after the second dose. The sequences come from peripheral blood, collected on day 0 of MenACWY control vaccination. This receptor chain uses TRBV11-2 and TRBJ1-1; tentative D gene TRBD1, with 5 bases matching. This clonotype was obtained from an adult in good health. The base sequence is TGTGCCAGCAGCCCGAGGGGTCGGGGGGTCACTGAAGCTTTCTTT. The encoded protein is CASSPRGRGVTEAFF.